The 8 T cell receptor beta chains reported below all come from one sample, sequenced in a study of cytomegalovirus exposure and HLA in healthy donors. PCR involved 60 Vbeta and 13 Jbeta primers. The table came from immunoSEQ multiplex PCR; TCRdb's copy has only in-frame clones and leaves some out. The sample lists 83,000 or so clones, 75% to 80% occurring once. The sequenced sample consisted of PBMCs. The source of these receptors is a female donor in good health and CMV-seronegative.

V gene TRBV5-6 combines with J gene TRBJ1-5; 7 bases are a match to TRBD1. Trimming cost V 0 bases and J 0 bases; bases outside gene matches: 6. From germline, CDR1 is SGHDT and CDR2 YYEEEE. This CDR3 is 17 amino acids long. CDR3 nucleotide sequence: TGTGCCAGCAGCTTGGTTGGGGACAGTAATAGCAATCAGCCCCAGCATTTT. Amino acids: CASSLVGDSNSNQPQHF.

The rearrangement uses TRBV11-2 and TRBJ1-1; 7 nucleotides align to TRBD1. J was trimmed by 4 bases and V by 3 bases; bases with no gene match: 8. The CDR3 totals 15 residues. CDR1 SGHAT and CDR2 FQNNGV come from the germline V gene. The CDR3 region has the DNA TGTGCCAGCAGCTTCCAACAGGACAGGACCACTGAAGCTTTCTTT. Residues: CASSFQQDRTTEAFF.

The chain couples TRBV19 to TRBJ1-1; D possibly corresponds to TRBD1 (6 bases). There are 14 residues in the CDR3. Germline V gene data show CDR1 as LNHDA and CDR2 as SQIVND (reference sequence). The V gene lost 7 bases and the J gene lost 3 bases, with 15 bases spanning the gap. The CDR3 loop is CASTPRQGYTEAFF. CDR3 nucleotide sequence: TGTGCCAGTACCCCTAGGCAGGGGTACACTGAAGCTTTCTTT. Together with reference TRBV19 and TRBJ1-1, the CDR3 gives the full variable domain: DGGITQSPKYLFRKEGQNVTLSCEQNLNHDAMYWYRQDPGQGLRLIYYSQIVNDFQKGDIAEGYSVSREKKESFPLTVTSAQKNPTAFYLCASTPRQGYTEAFFGQGTRLTVV.

The rearrangement links TRBV5-1 to TRBJ1-1; perhaps TRBD1 as D (5 bases). The CDR3 covers 14 residues. Germline assignment: CDR1 SGHRS and CDR2 YFSETQ. The V gene lost 5 bases and the J gene lost 3 bases, with 14 bases spanning the gap. CDR3: CASRPQGRDTEAFF. The DNA for the CDR3 is TGCGCCAGCAGACCCCAGGGTAGGGACACTGAAGCTTTCTTT.

Regarding this clone: One end of the junction is discordant with germline, which a read error may explain. This rearrangement joins TRBV5-1 to TRBJ2-7; weak D call: TRBD2 (5 bases). The length of the CDR3 is 13 residues. Germline CDR1 is SGHRS and CDR2 is YFSETQ. Written as DNA, the CDR3 is TGCGCCAGCAGCTCTCTTCCCATGCGGGCCCATCTCTTC. Residues: CASSSLPMRAHLF.

The sample holds one count of this clone. The chain is built from TRBV6-6 and TRBJ1-5, with unresolved D. The ends were cut back, 8 bases at V and 3 bases at J, with 14 bases in the middle. CDR1 and CDR2 (germline): MNHNY, SVGAGI (reference sequence). The CDR3 sequence is 14 residues long. The CDR3 DNA reads TGTGCCAGCTATGCGGGGATATTCAATCAGCCCCAGCATTTT. The encoded protein is CASYAGIFNQPQHF.

This clone was detected once. This chain uses TRBV5-1 with TRBJ2-7; 10 bases align to TRBD2. The CDR3 contains 19 residues. After removal of 3 bases from V and 7 bases from J, the junction contained 22 bases not matched to a gene. Looked up from germline, CDR1 is SGHRS and CDR2 is YFSETQ. CDR3 in DNA: TGCGCCAGCAGCTCGGCCGGTCCAGGAGATGGACTAGCGGCCGGAGAGCAGTACTTC. This encodes CASSSAGPGDGLAAGEQYF.

This rearrangement joins TRBV7-9 to TRBJ2-7, with 9 positions matching TRBD2. Germline CDR1 is SEHNR and CDR2 is FQNEAQ (reference sequence). J gave up 1 base and V 5 bases, and 6 bases lay outside the gene matches. There are 15 residues in the CDR3. The CDR3 loop is CASSPPSGVSYEQYF. CDR3 nucleotides: TGTGCCAGCAGCCCCCCTAGCGGGGTATCCTACGAGCAGTACTTC.